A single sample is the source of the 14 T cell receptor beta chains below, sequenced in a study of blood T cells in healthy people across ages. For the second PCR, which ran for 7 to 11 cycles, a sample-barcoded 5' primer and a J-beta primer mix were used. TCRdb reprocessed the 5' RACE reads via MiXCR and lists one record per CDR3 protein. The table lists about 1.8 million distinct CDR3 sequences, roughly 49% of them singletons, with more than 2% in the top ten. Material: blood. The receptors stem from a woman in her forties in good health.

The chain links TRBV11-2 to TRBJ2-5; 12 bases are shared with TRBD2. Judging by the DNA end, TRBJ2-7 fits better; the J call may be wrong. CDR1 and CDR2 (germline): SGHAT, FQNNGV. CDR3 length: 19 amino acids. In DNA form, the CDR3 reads TGTGCCAGCAGCTTGTCCTCGGGGACTAGCGGGTCTCACGGCTACGAGCAGTACTTC. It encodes CASSLSSGTSGSHGYEQYF.

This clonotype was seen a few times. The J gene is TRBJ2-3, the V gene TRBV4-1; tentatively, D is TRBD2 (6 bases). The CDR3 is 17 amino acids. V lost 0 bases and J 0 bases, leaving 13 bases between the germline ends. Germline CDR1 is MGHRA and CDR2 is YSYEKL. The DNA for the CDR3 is TGCGCCAGCAGCCAAGATTCGGGGGTGGATAGCACAGATACGCAGTATTTT. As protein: CASSQDSGVDSTDTQYF.

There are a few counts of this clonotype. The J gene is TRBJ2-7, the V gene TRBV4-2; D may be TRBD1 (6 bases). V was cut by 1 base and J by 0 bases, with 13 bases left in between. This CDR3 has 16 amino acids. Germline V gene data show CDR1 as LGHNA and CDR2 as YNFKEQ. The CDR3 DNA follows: TGTGCCAGCAGCCAAGCCACAGGGTCGAACTCCTACGAGCAGTACTTC. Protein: CASSQATGSNSYEQYF.

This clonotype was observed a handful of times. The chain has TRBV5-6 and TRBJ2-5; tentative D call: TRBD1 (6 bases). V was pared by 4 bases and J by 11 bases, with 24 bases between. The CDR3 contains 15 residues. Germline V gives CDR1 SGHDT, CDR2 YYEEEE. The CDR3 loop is CASSEQGLGAEEQYF. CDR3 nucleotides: TGTGCCAGCAGCGAACAAGGGCTGGGGGCAGAAGAGCAGTACTTC.

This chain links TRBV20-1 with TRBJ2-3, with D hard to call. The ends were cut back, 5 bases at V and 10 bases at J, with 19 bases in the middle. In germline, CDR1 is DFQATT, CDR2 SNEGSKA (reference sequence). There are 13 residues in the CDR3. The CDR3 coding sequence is TGCAGTGCTCCCTCACTATATACGTCGTCGCAGTATTTT. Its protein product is CSAPSLYTSSQYF.

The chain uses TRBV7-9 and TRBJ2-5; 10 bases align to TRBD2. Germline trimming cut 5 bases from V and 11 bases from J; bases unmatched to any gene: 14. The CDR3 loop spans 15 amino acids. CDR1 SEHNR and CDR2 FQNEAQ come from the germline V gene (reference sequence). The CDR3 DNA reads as TGTGCCAGCAGCCGGGAGCGGGGGGGCTACAATGAGCAGTACTTC. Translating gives CASSRERGGYNEQYF.

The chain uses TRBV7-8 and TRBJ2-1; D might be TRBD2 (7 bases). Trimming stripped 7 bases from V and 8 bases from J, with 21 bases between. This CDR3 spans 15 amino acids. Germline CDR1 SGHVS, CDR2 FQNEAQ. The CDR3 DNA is TGTGCCAGCACCCGAGGGGGGGGTGATTTGGATGAGCAGTTCTTC. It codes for CASTRGGGDLDEQFF.

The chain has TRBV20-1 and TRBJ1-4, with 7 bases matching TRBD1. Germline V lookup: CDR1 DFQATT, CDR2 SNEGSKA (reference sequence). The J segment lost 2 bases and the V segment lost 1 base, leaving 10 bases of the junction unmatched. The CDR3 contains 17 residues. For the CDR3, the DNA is TGCAGTGCTAGAGTGGGACAGCCCGGGGCGACTAATGAAAAACTGTTTTTT. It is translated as CSARVGQPGATNEKLFF.

The CDR3 nucleotides are TGTGCCAGCTTAAGAGGGCTTTCGGGCTACACCTTC. Its translation is CASLRGLSGYTF. J is TRBJ1-2 and V is TRBV7-9; D is unresolved. The germline gives CDR1 SEHNR, CDR2 FQNEAQ (reference sequence). With 8 bases removed from V and 8 bases from J, the gap between germline ends came to 15 bases. The CDR3 sequence is 12 residues long.

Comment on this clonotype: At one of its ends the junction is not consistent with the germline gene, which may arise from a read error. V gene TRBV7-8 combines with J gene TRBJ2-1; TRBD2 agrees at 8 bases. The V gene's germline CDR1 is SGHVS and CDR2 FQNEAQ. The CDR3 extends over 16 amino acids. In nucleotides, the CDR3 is TGTGCCAGCAGCCCCAAGCGGGGGCCTTCCTACAGTGAGCAGTTCTTC. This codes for CASSPKRGPSYSEQFF.

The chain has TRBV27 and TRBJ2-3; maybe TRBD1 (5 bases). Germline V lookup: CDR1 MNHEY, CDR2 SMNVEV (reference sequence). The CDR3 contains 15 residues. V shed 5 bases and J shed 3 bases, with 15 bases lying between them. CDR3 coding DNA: TGTGCCAGCAGTCCGCAGGGCATCGGGACAGATACGCAGTATTTT. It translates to CASSPQGIGTDTQYF.

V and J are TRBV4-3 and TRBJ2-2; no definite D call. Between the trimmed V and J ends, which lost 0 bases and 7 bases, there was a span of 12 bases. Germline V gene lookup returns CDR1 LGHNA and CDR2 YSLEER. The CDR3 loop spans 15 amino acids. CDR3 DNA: TGCGCCAGCAGCCAAGATCGGCTCATAATCGGGGAGCTGTTTTTT. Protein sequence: CASSQDRLIIGELFF.

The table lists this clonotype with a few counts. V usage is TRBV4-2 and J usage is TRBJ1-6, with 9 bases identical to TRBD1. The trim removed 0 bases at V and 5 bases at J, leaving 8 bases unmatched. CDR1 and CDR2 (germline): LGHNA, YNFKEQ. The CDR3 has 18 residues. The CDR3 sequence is CASSQDRSGTGNNSPLHF. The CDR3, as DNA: TGTGCCAGCAGCCAAGATCGCAGCGGGACAGGGAATAATTCACCCCTCCACTTT.

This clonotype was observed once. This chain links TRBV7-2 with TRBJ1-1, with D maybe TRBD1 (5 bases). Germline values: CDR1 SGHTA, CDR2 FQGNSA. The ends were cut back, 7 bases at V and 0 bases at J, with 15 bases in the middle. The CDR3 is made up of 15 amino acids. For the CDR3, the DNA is TGTGCCAGCACGCCGGAGGGGCTCATGAACACTGAAGCTTTCTTT. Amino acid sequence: CASTPEGLMNTEAFF.